The clone carrying this TCR beta chain was observed a few times. Its antigen is currently unknown. The data stem from a study of T-cell reconstitution after alpha-beta-depleted transplantation in children. The CDR3 totals 15 residues. Germline V lookup: CDR1 SNHLY, CDR2 FYNNEI. V was pared by 6 bases and J by 2 bases, with 15 bases between. Study-wide points: T-cell counts and diversity at one year post-transplant came mainly from newly produced T cells. As was reported, about two months after transplant, alpha-beta T cells came from several hundred expanded graft clones. Some patients' high day-60 TCRbeta diversity was attributed to recipient cells surviving conditioning.

Researchers prepared the TCRbeta library using unique molecular identifiers, the study reports. Using its own MiXCR run on the PCR reads, TCRdb lists one record per CDR3 protein. There are about 210,000 distinct CDR3 sequences in the sample; 17% occur only once, and about 41% lies in the top ten. The TCR was taken from a male patient aged 2-10 years who had a stem cell transplant for acute lymphoblastic leukemia, so the T cells may come from the graft donor. The chain carries TRBV2 and TRBJ2-3, with D uncertain. This sample comprised PBMCs, mostly from graft donor cells, obtained 360 days after TCRalphabeta/CD19-depleted stem cell transplant. This CDR3 reads CASRQLYSYTDTQYF. The CDR3 bases are TGTGCCAGCAGACAACTGTATAGTTACACAGATACGCAGTATTTT.